A selection of T cell receptor beta chains follows, all from one sample in a study of T cell repertoires in cytomegalovirus infection. These receptors' antigens are unknown. MiXCR, run by TCRdb on the reads, gives a single entry per CDR3 protein. The sample lists some 110,000 distinct CDR3 sequences, approximately 30% seen once, with roughly 53% in the top ten. Sequenced material: CD8+ T cells from cultured PBMCs, taken from culture after CMV antigen stimulation. The receptors here all came from a human donor in good health (CMV status not recorded). Some clones in this sample may be carry-over from other donors' samples. Each CDR3 is given with its conserved first and last residue. D genes are given only for firm matches. Clone size, where shown, is once, few, many, or a class for clones that have expanded.

CDR3: CASGGPAGNEQFF
DNA: TGTGCCAGCGGGGGGCCCGCTGGGAATGAGCAGTTCTTC
size: few
J: TRBJ2-1
D: .
V: TRBV27

CDR3: CASSFDYTEAFF
DNA: TGCGCCAGCAGCTTTGATTACACTGAAGCTTTCTTT
size: .
J: TRBJ1-1
D: .
V: TRBV5-1

CDR3: CASSPGDRSYEQYF
DNA: TGTGCCAGCAGCCCGGGGGACAGGTCCTACGAGCAGTACTTC
size: few
J: TRBJ2-7
D: TRBD1
V: TRBV7-9

CDR3: CASSPGLAGEYEQYF
DNA: TGTGCCAGCAGCCCGGGACTAGCGGGGGAGTACGAGCAGTACTTC
size: .
J: TRBJ2-7
D: TRBD2
V: TRBV7-2

CDR3: CASSLWPAGEGREKLFF
DNA: TGTGCCAGCAGTTTATGGCCGGCGGGAGAAGGGCGAGAAAAACTGTTTTTT
size: few
J: TRBJ1-4
D: .
V: TRBV28

CDR3: CASSQDTGTGYSPLHF
DNA: TGCGCCAGCAGCCAAGACACCGGGACAGGCTATTCACCCCTCCACTTT
size: .
J: TRBJ1-6
D: TRBD1
V: TRBV4-3

CDR3: CAISESRGGDTQYF
DNA: TGTGCCATCAGTGAGTCCAGGGGGGGAGATACGCAGTATTTT
size: few
J: TRBJ2-3
D: .
V: TRBV10-3

CDR3: CASSHSLAGRAYNEQFF
DNA: TGTGCCAGCAGCCATTCTCTAGCGGGAAGAGCTTACAATGAGCAGTTCTTC
size: .
J: TRBJ2-1
D: TRBD2
V: TRBV3-1

CDR3: CATSDRDRALYNEQFF
DNA: TGTGCCACCAGTGACCGGGACAGGGCTCTGTACAATGAGCAGTTCTTC
size: few
J: TRBJ2-1
D: TRBD1
V: TRBV24-1

CDR3: CASSTDSYLVRTQHF
DNA: TGTGCCAGTAGTACAGACAGCTATCTCGTTCGGACCCAGCATTTT
size: .
J: TRBJ1-5
D: .
V: TRBV19

CDR3: CASSLGGTVSLHF
DNA: TGTGCCAGCAGCTTAGGGGGAACAGTCAGCCTCCACTTT
size: few
J: TRBJ1-6
D: .
V: TRBV7-2

CDR3: CASGQAPQNIQYF
DNA: TGTGCCAGCGGTCAAGCCCCACAGAACATTCAGTACTTC
size: many
J: TRBJ2-4
D: .
V: TRBV7-8

CDR3: CASGSSGELEPQHF
DNA: TGTGCCAGCGGATCGTCAGGGGAACTGGAACCCCAGCATTTT
size: .
J: TRBJ1-5
D: .
V: TRBV6-2/TRBV6-3

CDR3: CASSLVSGANTEAFF
DNA: TGTGCCAGCAGTTTAGTGTCAGGGGCGAACACTGAAGCTTTCTTT
size: .
J: TRBJ1-1
D: .
V: TRBV12-3/TRBV12-4

CDR3: CASSPTDYYEQYF
DNA: TGTGCCAGCAGCCCAACGGACTACTACGAGCAGTACTTC
size: many
J: TRBJ2-7
D: .
V: TRBV3-1

CDR3: CASRAGSSYEQYF
DNA: TGTGCCAGCAGGGCGGGGAGCTCCTACGAGCAGTACTTC
size: .
J: TRBJ2-7
D: .
V: TRBV28

CDR3: CSARDVETGGGNGYTF
DNA: TGCAGTGCTAGAGATGTCGAAACGGGGGGGGGCAATGGCTACACCTTC
size: few
J: TRBJ1-2
D: .
V: TRBV20-1

CDR3: CASSSGGTGSHEQYF
DNA: TGTGCCAGCAGCTCGGGGGGGACAGGGAGCCACGAGCAGTACTTC
size: few
J: TRBJ2-7
D: .
V: TRBV7-2

CDR3: CASSPLSTDTQYF
DNA: TGTGCCAGCTCACCTCTCAGCACAGATACGCAGTATTTT
size: many
J: TRBJ2-3
D: .
V: TRBV18

CDR3: CASSGREKKETQYF
DNA: TGTGCCAGCAGCGGCCGGGAAAAGAAAGAGACCCAGTACTTC
size: many
J: TRBJ2-5
D: .
V: TRBV7-2

CDR3: CASSLFGTGELFF
DNA: TGTGCCAGCAGCTTATTTGGGACCGGGGAGCTGTTTTTT
size: few
J: TRBJ2-2
D: .
V: TRBV5-4

CDR3: CASSLIQGELGYTF
DNA: TGTGCCAGCAGCTTAATACAGGGGGAGCTAGGCTACACCTTC
size: few
J: TRBJ1-2
D: TRBD1
V: TRBV7-8

CDR3: CASSQGTGPGNTIYF
DNA: TGTGCTAGCAGCCAGGGGACAGGGCCTGGAAACACCATATATTTT
size: many
J: TRBJ1-3
D: TRBD1
V: TRBV7-7

CDR3: CASSIGHGVYSNQPQHF
DNA: TGTGCCAGTAGTATAGGGCACGGAGTTTATAGCAATCAGCCCCAGCATTTT
size: few
J: TRBJ1-5
D: .
V: TRBV19

CDR3: CASSLHADGYEQYF
DNA: TGCGCCAGCAGCCTCCACGCCGACGGCTACGAGCAGTACTTC
size: .
J: TRBJ2-7
D: .
V: TRBV4-1

CDR3: CATSPADSYEQYF
DNA: TGTGCCACCAGCCCAGCGGACAGCTACGAGCAGTACTTC
size: .
J: TRBJ2-7
D: .
V: TRBV24-1

CDR3: CSASKGLGSRAFF
DNA: TGCAGTGCTAGTAAGGGTTTGGGGTCTAGAGCTTTCTTT
size: .
J: TRBJ1-1
D: .
V: TRBV20-1

CDR3: CASDAYGYTF
DNA: TGTGCCAGCGACGCATACGGCTACACCTTC
size: few
J: TRBJ1-2
D: .
V: TRBV7-6

CDR3: CASSLARTSGGDNEQFF
DNA: TGTGCCAGCAGCTTAGCGAGGACTAGCGGGGGGGACAATGAGCAGTTCTTC
size: many
J: TRBJ2-1
D: TRBD2
V: TRBV7-2

CDR3: CASSDLSAMNTEAFF
DNA: TGTGCCAGCAGTGACCTTTCGGCCATGAACACTGAAGCTTTCTTT
size: few
J: TRBJ1-1
D: .
V: TRBV6-1

CDR3: CASTRTEDTGELFF
DNA: TGTGCCAGCACTCGGACGGAAGATACCGGGGAGCTGTTTTTT
size: many
J: TRBJ2-2
D: .
V: TRBV6-1

CDR3: CASSPGQKKPYEQYF
DNA: TGTGCCAGCAGTCCCGGACAGAAAAAGCCTTACGAGCAGTACTTC
size: few
J: TRBJ2-7
D: .
V: TRBV6-5

CDR3: CASSLVGSSGGASTDTQYF
DNA: TGTGCCAGCAGCTTAGTCGGGAGTAGCGGGGGGGCCAGCACAGATACGCAGTATTTT
size: few
J: TRBJ2-3
D: TRBD2
V: TRBV11-2

CDR3: CASSFTLNTEAFF
DNA: TGTGCCAGCAGCTTCACGTTGAACACTGAAGCTTTCTTT
size: many
J: TRBJ1-1
D: .
V: TRBV7-3

CDR3: CASSLGTSLEGYTF
DNA: TGTGCCAGCAGCCTAGGGACGTCCTTGGAAGGCTACACCTTC
size: few
J: TRBJ1-2
D: .
V: TRBV7-9

CDR3: CASSQDRGFQETQYF
DNA: TGCGCCAGCAGCCAAGATCGAGGTTTTCAAGAGACCCAGTACTTC
size: .
J: TRBJ2-5
D: .
V: TRBV4-3

CDR3: CASSQKASEQYF
DNA: TGTGCCAGCAGCCAGAAGGCAAGCGAGCAGTACTTC
size: .
J: TRBJ2-7
D: .
V: TRBV12-3/TRBV12-4

CDR3: CASSIGGWPDTQYF
DNA: TGTGCCAGTAGTATAGGTGGCTGGCCAGATACGCAGTACTTT
size: .
J: TRBJ2-3
D: .
V: TRBV19

CDR3: CASHPGGYTDTQYF
DNA: TGTGCCAGCCACCCCGGCGGGTACACAGATACGCAGTATTTT
size: .
J: TRBJ2-3
D: .
V: TRBV2

CDR3: CASSEAWDRGLTGELFF
DNA: TGTGCCAGCAGTGAAGCTTGGGACAGGGGACTAACCGGGGAGCTGTTTTTT
size: .
J: TRBJ2-2
D: TRBD1
V: TRBV6-1

CDR3: CASSLASQAYEQYF
DNA: TGTGCCAGCAGCTTAGCGTCACAGGCCTACGAGCAGTACTTC
size: .
J: TRBJ2-7
D: .
V: TRBV7-8

CDR3: CSVYRGLQSNEQFF
DNA: TGCAGCGTCTACAGGGGGCTACAATCGAATGAGCAGTTCTTC
size: .
J: TRBJ2-1
D: TRBD1
V: TRBV29-1

CDR3: CASSSIQGAPTEAFF
DNA: TGTGCCAGCAGCTCTATACAGGGGGCGCCCACTGAAGCTTTCTTT
size: few
J: TRBJ1-1
D: TRBD1
V: TRBV7-6

CDR3: CASSLRGHSANTIYF
DNA: TGTGCCAGCAGTTTACGGGGTCATTCGGCAAACACCATATATTTT
size: few
J: TRBJ1-3
D: .
V: TRBV27

CDR3: CAISESGGLTYNEQFF
DNA: TGTGCCATCAGTGAGTCGGGGGGACTAACCTACAATGAGCAGTTCTTC
size: .
J: TRBJ2-1
D: TRBD2
V: TRBV10-3

CDR3: CASLRTSGGAQETQYF
DNA: TGTGCCAGCCTCCGGACTAGCGGGGGGGCCCAAGAGACCCAGTACTTC
size: .
J: TRBJ2-5
D: TRBD2
V: TRBV27

CDR3: CASSERGGSDGANVLTF
DNA: TGTGCCAGCAGTGAACGCGGCGGGTCGGATGGGGCCAACGTCCTGACTTTC
size: few
J: TRBJ2-6
D: .
V: TRBV6-1

CDR3: CASSQGPSLAEAFF
DNA: TGCGCCAGCAGCCAGGGACCTTCTTTGGCTGAAGCTTTCTTT
size: few
J: TRBJ1-1
D: .
V: TRBV4-1

CDR3: CASSSGTGGEQFF
DNA: TGTGCCAGCAGCTCGGGAACAGGGGGTGAGCAGTTCTTC
size: .
J: TRBJ2-1
D: TRBD1
V: TRBV11-3

CDR3: CSARGRASYEQYF
DNA: TGCAGTGCTAGGGGCAGGGCGTCGTACGAGCAGTACTTC
size: few
J: TRBJ2-7
D: .
V: TRBV20-1

CDR3: CAINQDRAYNEQFF
DNA: TGTGCCATCAACCAAGACAGGGCCTACAATGAGCAGTTCTTC
size: few
J: TRBJ2-1
D: TRBD1
V: TRBV10-3

CDR3: CAISESGQTYNEQFF
DNA: TGTGCCATCAGTGAATCGGGACAGACCTACAATGAGCAGTTCTTC
size: few
J: TRBJ2-1
D: TRBD1
V: TRBV10-3

CDR3: CASSSSGQVSSYEQYF
DNA: TGTGCCAGCAGCTCATCTGGACAGGTGAGCTCCTACGAGCAGTACTTC
size: once
J: TRBJ2-7
D: TRBD1
V: TRBV7-7

CDR3: CASRLAVASGVNEQFF
DNA: TGCGCCAGCAGATTGGCGGTAGCTAGCGGGGTCAATGAGCAGTTCTTC
size: once
J: TRBJ2-1
D: TRBD2
V: TRBV5-1

CDR3: CASSMSSPGWGNYGYTF
DNA: TGTGCCAGTAGTATGAGTTCCCCAGGGTGGGGGAACTATGGCTACACCTTC
size: .
J: TRBJ1-2
D: .
V: TRBV19

CDR3: CASSLLAGSGNEQFF
DNA: TGTGCCAGCAGCTTATTGGCGGGGTCTGGCAATGAGCAGTTCTTC
size: few
J: TRBJ2-1
D: .
V: TRBV7-2

CDR3: CASSKDRGQAFF
DNA: TGTGCCAGCAGTAAAGACAGGGGACAAGCTTTCTTT
size: .
J: TRBJ1-1
D: TRBD1
V: TRBV12-3/TRBV12-4

CDR3: CASSQDGGETQYF
DNA: TGTGCCAGCAGCCAAGACGGGGGGGAGACCCAGTACTTC
size: .
J: TRBJ2-5
D: TRBD2
V: TRBV4-2

CDR3: CASSLVQGSYEQYF
DNA: TGTGCCAGCAGCTTGGTGCAGGGCTCCTACGAGCAGTACTTC
size: .
J: TRBJ2-7
D: .
V: TRBV7-2

CDR3: CASSSSAGTGNEQYF
DNA: TGTGCCAGTAGTTCGTCAGCCGGGACAGGGAACGAGCAGTACTTC
size: .
J: TRBJ2-7
D: TRBD1
V: TRBV19